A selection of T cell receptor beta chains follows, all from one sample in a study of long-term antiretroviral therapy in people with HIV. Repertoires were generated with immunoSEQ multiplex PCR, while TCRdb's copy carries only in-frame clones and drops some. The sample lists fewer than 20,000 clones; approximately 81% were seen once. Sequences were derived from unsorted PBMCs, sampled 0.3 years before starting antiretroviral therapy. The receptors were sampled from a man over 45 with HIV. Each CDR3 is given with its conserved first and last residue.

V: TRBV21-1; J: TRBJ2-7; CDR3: CASSDPDNDEQYF
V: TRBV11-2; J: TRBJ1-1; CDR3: CASSFYGEAFF
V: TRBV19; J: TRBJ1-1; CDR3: CASSIVSGEAFF
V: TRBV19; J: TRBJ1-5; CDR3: CASRPTGVIAGQPQHF
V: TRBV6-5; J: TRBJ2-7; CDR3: CASSYPDFHEQYF
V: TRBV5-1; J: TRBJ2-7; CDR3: CASSLDGLAGRYEQYF
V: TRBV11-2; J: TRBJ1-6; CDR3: CASSLPMDSPLHF
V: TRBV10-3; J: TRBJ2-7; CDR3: CAAGWGTEQYF
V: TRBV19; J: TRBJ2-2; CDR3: CASTQGGNGELFF
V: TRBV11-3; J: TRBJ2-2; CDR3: CASSLDGGGTNTGELFF
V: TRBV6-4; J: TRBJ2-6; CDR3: CASSARGPTSGANVLTF
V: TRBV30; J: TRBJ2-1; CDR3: CAWHPREGVVQFF
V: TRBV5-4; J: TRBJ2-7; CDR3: CASSLARGISTGEQYF
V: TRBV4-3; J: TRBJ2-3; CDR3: CASSQDLGVSTSTDTQYF
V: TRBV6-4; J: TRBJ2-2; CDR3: CASGTGDTGELFF
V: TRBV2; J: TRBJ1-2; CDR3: CASSAETGYGYTF
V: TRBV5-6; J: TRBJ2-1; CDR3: CASSPGDFGDEQFF
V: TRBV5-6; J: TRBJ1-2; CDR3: CASSPPGTGVSGYTF
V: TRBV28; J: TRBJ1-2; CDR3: CASSWTHRATEGYTF
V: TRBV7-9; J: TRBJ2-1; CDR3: CASSLRLPNEQFF
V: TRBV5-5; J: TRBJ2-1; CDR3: CASSLVPGGPGEQFF
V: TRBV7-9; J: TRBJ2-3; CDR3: CASSFGENTDTQYF
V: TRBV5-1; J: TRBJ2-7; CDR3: CASSLALRTGDSYEQYF
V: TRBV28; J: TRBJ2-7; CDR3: CASSPHRARSLDSYEQYF
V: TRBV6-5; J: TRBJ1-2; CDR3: CASSYVLNYGYTF
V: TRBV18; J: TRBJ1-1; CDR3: CASSPAGEDTEAFF
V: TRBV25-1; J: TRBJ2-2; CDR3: CASTGWSGELFF
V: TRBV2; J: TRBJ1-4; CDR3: CASSAQGAFNEKLFF
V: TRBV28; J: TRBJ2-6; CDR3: CASSPQSAGANVLTF
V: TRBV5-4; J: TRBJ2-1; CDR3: CASSPPGERSNEQFF
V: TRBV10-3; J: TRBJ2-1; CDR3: CAIQASLGNEQFF
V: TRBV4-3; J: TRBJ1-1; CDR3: CASSQAPLRGHTEAFF
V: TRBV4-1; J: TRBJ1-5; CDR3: CASSQDERQGGQPQHF
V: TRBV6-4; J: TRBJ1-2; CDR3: CASSPAGTGVYGYTF
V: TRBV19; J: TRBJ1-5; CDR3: CATSTGAYSNQPQHF
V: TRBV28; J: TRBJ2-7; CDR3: CASSPQGAGRQYF
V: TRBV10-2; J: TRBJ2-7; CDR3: CASSLLAGGLYEQYF
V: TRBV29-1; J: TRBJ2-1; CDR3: CSVEPYNEQFF
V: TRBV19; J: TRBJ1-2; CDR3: CASSIAANYGYTF
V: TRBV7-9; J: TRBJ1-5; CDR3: CASSLGGQLNQPQHF
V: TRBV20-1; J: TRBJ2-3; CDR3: CSGTRIDTQYF
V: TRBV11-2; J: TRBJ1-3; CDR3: CASSPGGTIYF
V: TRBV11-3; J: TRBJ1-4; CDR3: CASSLGLRATNEKLFF
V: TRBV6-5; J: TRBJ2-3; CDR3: CASSYSFSGRDTQYF
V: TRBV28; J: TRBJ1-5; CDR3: CASSFNSLGSQPQHF
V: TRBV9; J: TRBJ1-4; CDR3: CASSNGQSAEKLFF
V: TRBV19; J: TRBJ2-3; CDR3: CASSIAQGSTDTQYF
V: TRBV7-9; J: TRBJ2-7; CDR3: CASSLVARSYEQYF
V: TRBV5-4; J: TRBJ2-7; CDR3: CASSLRTSGSHEQYF
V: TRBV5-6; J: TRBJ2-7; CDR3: CASSLGLSEQYF
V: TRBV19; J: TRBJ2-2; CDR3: CASSIPAVAGAGELFF
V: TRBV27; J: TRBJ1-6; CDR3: CASSLFGGNSPLHF
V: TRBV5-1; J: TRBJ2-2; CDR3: CASSLTSGSLGGELFF
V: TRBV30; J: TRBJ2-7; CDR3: CAWSMTLGTGERDEQYF
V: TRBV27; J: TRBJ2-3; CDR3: CASSLLAGGSTDTQYF
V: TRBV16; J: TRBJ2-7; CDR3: CASSQSSREYEQYF
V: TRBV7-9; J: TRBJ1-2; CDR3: CASSSGEYGYTF
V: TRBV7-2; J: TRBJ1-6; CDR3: CASSLDFGALHF
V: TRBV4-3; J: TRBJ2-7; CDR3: CASSQDPAASSYEQYF
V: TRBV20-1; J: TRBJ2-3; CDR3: CSAFFDTQYF